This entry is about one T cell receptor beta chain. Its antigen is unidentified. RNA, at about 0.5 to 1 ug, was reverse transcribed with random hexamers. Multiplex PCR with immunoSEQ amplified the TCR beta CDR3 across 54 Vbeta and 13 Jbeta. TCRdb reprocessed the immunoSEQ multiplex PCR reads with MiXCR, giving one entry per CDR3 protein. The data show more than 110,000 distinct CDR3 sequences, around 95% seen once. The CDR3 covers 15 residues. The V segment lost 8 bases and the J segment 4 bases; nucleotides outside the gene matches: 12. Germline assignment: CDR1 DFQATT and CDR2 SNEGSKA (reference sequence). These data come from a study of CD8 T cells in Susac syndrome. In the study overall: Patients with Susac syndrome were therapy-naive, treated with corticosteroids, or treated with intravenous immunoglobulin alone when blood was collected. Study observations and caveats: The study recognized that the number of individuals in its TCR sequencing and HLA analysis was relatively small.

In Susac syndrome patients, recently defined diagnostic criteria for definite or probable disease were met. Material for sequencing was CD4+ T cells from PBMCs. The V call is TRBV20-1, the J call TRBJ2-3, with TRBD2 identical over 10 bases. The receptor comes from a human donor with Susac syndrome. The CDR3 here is CSTTRPGLAADTQYF. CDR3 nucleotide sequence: TGCAGTACCACCCGACCAGGACTAGCGGCAGATACGCAGTATTTT.